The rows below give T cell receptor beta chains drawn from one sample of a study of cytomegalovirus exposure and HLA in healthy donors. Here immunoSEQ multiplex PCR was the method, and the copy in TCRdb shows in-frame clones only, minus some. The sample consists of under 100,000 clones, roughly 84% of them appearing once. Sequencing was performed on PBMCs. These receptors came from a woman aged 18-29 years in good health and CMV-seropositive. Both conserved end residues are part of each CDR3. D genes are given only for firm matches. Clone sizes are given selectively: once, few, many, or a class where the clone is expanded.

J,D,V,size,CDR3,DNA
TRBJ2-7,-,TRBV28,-,CASSPMGLRAYEQYF,TGTGCCAGCAGCCCCATGGGTCTTCGGGCCTACGAGCAGTACTTC
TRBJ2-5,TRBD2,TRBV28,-,CASSLPAGNSETQYF,TGTGCCAGCAGTTTACCAGCGGGGAATTCGGAGACCCAGTACTTC
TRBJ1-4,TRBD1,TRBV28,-,CASRGQGNEKLFF,TGTGCCAGCAGGGGACAGGGTAATGAAAAACTGTTTTTT
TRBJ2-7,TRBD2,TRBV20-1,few,CSASPGGEQYF,TGCAGTGCTAGCCCGGGAGGGGAGCAGTACTTC
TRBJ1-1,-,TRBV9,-,CASSVMVEVDTEAFF,TGTGCCAGCAGCGTAATGGTTGAGGTTGACACTGAAGCTTTCTTT
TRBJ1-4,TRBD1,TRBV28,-,CASIGARGDEKLFF,TGTGCCAGCATCGGGGCCAGGGGGGATGAAAAACTGTTTTTT
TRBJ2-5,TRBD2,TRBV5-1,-,CASSLGGGETQYF,TGCGCCAGCAGCTTGGGGGGAGGGGAGACCCAGTACTTC
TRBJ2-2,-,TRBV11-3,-,CASSPGGRELAGELFF,TGTGCCAGCAGCCCGGGGGGCAGGGAGCTTGCCGGGGAGCTGTTTTTT
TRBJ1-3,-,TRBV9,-,CASSVTGSGNTIYF,TGTGCCAGCAGCGTAACAGGGTCTGGAAACACCATATATTTT
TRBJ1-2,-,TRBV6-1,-,CASKYQGNWLRGYTF,TGTGCCAGCAAGTACCAGGGTAATTGGTTACGGGGCTACACCTTC
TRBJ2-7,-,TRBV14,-,CASSQIVQFIYEQYF,TGTGCCAGCAGCCAAATTGTACAATTTATCTACGAGCAGTACTTC
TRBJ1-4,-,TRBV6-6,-,CASRTRGPGGEKLFF,TGTGCCAGCAGGACCCGGGGACCGGGAGGAGAAAAACTGTTTTTT
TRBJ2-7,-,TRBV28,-,CASDTGYEQYF,TGTGCCAGCGATACAGGCTACGAGCAGTACTTC
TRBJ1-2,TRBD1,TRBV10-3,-,CAISESTGISGYTF,TGTGCCATCAGTGAGTCGACAGGGATCAGTGGCTACACCTTC
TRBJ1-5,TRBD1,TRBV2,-,CASSQQGTWDQPQHF,TGTGCCAGCAGTCAACAGGGGACATGGGATCAGCCCCAGCATTTT
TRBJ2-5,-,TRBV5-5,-,CASSLNSYYQETQYF,TGTGCCAGCAGCTTGAACAGCTACTACCAAGAGACCCAGTACTTC
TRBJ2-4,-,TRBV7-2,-,CASSDGLYRVAKNIQYF,TGTGCCAGCAGCGATGGCCTTTACAGGGTAGCCAAAAACATTCAGTACTTC
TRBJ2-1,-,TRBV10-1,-,CASSDSLNEQFF,TGCGCCAGCAGTGATAGTCTCAATGAGCAGTTCTTC
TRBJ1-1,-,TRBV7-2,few,CASGAWMGTEAFF,TGTGCCAGCGGGGCGTGGATGGGGACTGAAGCTTTCTTT
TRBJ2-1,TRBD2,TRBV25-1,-,CASRSSSGGAEQFF,TGTGCCAGCAGATCATCTAGCGGGGGGGCTGAGCAGTTCTTC
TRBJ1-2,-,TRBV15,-,CATSRAVYGYTF,TGTGCCACCAGCAGAGCAGTTTATGGCTACACCTTC
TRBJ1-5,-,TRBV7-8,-,CASSPSEYQPQHF,TGTGCCAGCAGCCCTAGTGAGTATCAGCCCCAGCATTTT